This T cell receptor beta chain was sequenced during a study of blood T cell repertoires in COVID-19. Study context: Sources were T cells, B-cell-depleted T cells, or PBMCs; the material itself was cDNA or gDNA.

Germline values: CDR1 SGHRS, CDR2 YFSETQ. The junction had 2 bases not matched to a gene; V was cut back by 0 bases and J by 2 bases. The CDR3 covers 15 residues. Authors' analysis steps: The assay estimated nucleated cells by amplifying reference gene primers. The protocol was immunoSEQ multiplex PCR, while the TCRdb copy is restricted to in-frame clones and leaves out a portion. For V, J and clone size, that table is used; D and trimming come from the DNA. Here the sample spans roughly 110,000 clones, roughly four fifths being singletons. The V gene is TRBV5-1, the J gene TRBJ2-3, with 8 bases aligning to TRBD2. The clonotype comes from a woman aged 55 to 70 with acute or convalescent COVID-19. Sequencing was carried out using peripheral blood. The chain's CDR3 is CASSLEAGDTDTQYF. The CDR3, as DNA: TGCGCCAGCAGCTTGGAAGCGGGGGACACAGATACGCAGTATTTT.